Sequencing of this T cell receptor (beta chain) was carried out in a study of early T cells in non-severe SARS-CoV-2 infection. TCRdb re-called the 5' RACE reads through MiXCR, storing one row per CDR3 protein. Among over 50,000 distinct CDR3 sequences, around 12% were seen once, and the ten largest hold 2.9%. There are many counts of this clonotype. V lost 6 bases and J lost 4, with 15 bases in between. This CDR3 spans 14 amino acids. The V and J genes are TRBV12-3 or TRBV12-4 and TRBJ1-1; the D gene is possibly TRBD1 (5 bases). The sample taken for sequencing was whole blood. The sequence derives from an adult who was a healthcare worker with PCR-confirmed SARS-CoV-2 infection or an uninfected control (not recorded which). The CDR3 loop reads CASSLFGGGTEAFF. CDR3 DNA sequence: TGTGCCAGCAGCCTCTTTGGGGGGGGCACTGAAGCTTTCTTT.